This T cell receptor (beta chain) was found in a study of T cells in Graves' hyperthyroidism and ophthalmopathy (dated by TCRdb to the late 2010s). Regarding the complete study: Peripheral blood samples were taken at the time of initial diagnosis, prior to any treatment. An independent validation cohort of around 20 hyperthyroidism patients and approximately 16 patients who later progressed to ophthalmopathy tested prospective prediction of ophthalmopathy. In about 6 Graves' hyperthyroidism patients, the study also compared T-cell repertoires from thyroid tissue with T-cell repertoires from blood. The paper reports TCR Vbeta CDR3 sequencing of over 130 peripheral blood samples: approximately 41 ophthalmopathy, about 75 hyperthyroidism and approximately 17 progressor patients. Once sampling was done, hyperthyroidism patients were given methimazole at a starting dose of 30 mg daily, whereas ophthalmopathy patients were given high-dose intravenous methylprednisolone. The 100 discovery patients were randomly split 7:3 into training and test sets. A discovery cohort of around 98 patients, roughly 40 with Graves' ophthalmopathy and fewer than 65 with stable Graves' hyperthyroidism, was used to find distinguishing TCR V-J signatures. Findings and caveats that apply to the study as a whole: Ophthalmopathy was separated from stable hyperthyroidism by a 13 V-J signature model, with around 88% sensitivity and about 81% specificity obtained in cross-validation and 80%/75% obtained in testing. In validation, the model predicted progression to ophthalmopathy with just under 71% sensitivity and 72% to 85% specificity, a median of 6.5 months before onset. No statistical method was used to set the sample size in advance, and investigators knew the group allocation. Most expanded thyroid clonotypes (frequency above 0.001) were also detected in blood, a finding suggesting that blood repertoires may reflect thyroid immune responses.

Stable Graves' hyperthyroidism was defined as the absence of progression to ophthalmopathy over 18 months of follow-up. The hyperthyroidism patients were between 18 and 65 years old and newly diagnosed, with a disease duration of less than 2 months. Any patient with an uncontrolled infection, another autoimmune disease, pregnancy or lactation was excluded. Clinical symptoms, serum thyroxine and TRAb, thyroid ultrasound, and orbital computed tomography formed the basis for the diagnoses. Ficoll-Paque density gradient centrifugation was used to isolate PBMCs from about 10 ml of fresh peripheral blood. Total RNA was extracted using Trizol reagent, and RNA quality was assessed on an Agilent 2100 Bioanalyzer. The TCR beta CDR3 regions were amplified from RNA transcripts. For the first round of RT-PCR on the TCR CDR3, the HTBI primer set was used together with the Qiagen OneStep RT-PCR kit. Libraries were constructed in a second round of multiplex PCR, after which size selection and purification were performed. Sequencing of the libraries was done on an Illumina HiSeq2000 using paired-end 100 bp reads. On the study's bioinformatics: SOAPnuke was used to process the raw data, throwing out any read that contained adapters or uncalled bases, had a mean Phred below 15, or lacked an exact constant-primer or identifier match. COPE v1.2.5 was used to merge the high-quality paired reads, and each unique nucleotide sequence was defined as a clonotype. MiTCR v1.1 was used to align the clonotypes against IMGT TRBV, TRBD and TRBJ reference segments. The analysis included only V-J combinations with a frequency above 0.0001, which together covered 99% to 99.2% of the repertoires. A TCS score was defined as the ratio of F50 (clonal expansion) to E x V (chaos), with BLOSUM62-based TCRdist applied between CDR3 peptides within each V-J. Welch's t-statistics and random forest reduced around 510 V-J features to 13, which were used in a naive Bayes classifier (R e1071). The public reads were reanalyzed by TCRdb: fastp trimming at Q25, MiXCR alignment, in-frame beta chains only. Every entry covers one CDR3 protein and lists the most common genes and DNA from its rows. TCRdb's processing, not the authors' own work, is the source of the V and J calls. The sample table holds around 200,000 distinct CDR3 sequences, of which around 15% were seen once. 25% to 35% of the sample lies in the top ten.

The table lists this clonotype with many counts. What this receptor recognizes is not known. Nothing much larger sits one base from this clone, and base qualities are not available. V and J are truncated by 2 bases and 0 bases respectively, leaving an intervening sequence of 4 bases. Spanning cysteine to phenylalanine, the CDR3 consists of 13 amino acids. CDR3 DNA is the only sequence kept; it has 39 bases, read in frame from the first base. Reading the germline V gene gives CDR1 MDHEN and CDR2 SYDVKM. The chain couples TRBV28 to TRBJ2-5, with an unclear D gene assignment. The specimen was blood. This clonotype originated in a woman in her forties or fifties with Graves' hyperthyroidism. CDR3 reads: CASSLLNQETQYF. Here is the DNA: TGTGCCAGCAGTTTACTTAACCAAGAGACCCAGTACTTC.